This TCR beta chain was found in a study of cytotoxic CD8 clonotypes in ibrutinib-treated CLL. Looking at the study overall: With a range of 6 to 36, the median treatment time before response samples were taken was approximately twelve months. Study-wide findings and caveats: Shared public clonotypes were rare, and on treatment they either got smaller or stayed the same.

Investigators sought sequencing depths of between 1 in 200,000 and 1 in 1 million T cells. Assay: immunoSEQ multiplex PCR; the TCRdb copy retains only in-frame clones and omits some. The sample records 300,000 or so clones, roughly 71% being singletons. As concerns this clone: Its antigen is not identified.

CDR1 and CDR2 (germline): MNHEY, SMNVEV (reference sequence). There are 13 residues in the CDR3. The V segment lost 10 bases and the J segment 7 bases; nucleotides outside the gene matches: 11. The material sequenced was PBMCs, taken after 36 months of ibrutinib treatment. The rearrangement links TRBV27 to TRBJ1-2; 8 positions agree with TRBD1. The receptor's source is a human donor with chronic lymphocytic leukemia. This CDR3 is CATRDRSTGGYTF. The CDR3, as DNA: TGTGCCACCCGGGACAGGTCCACTGGTGGCTACACCTTC.